The T cell receptor (beta chain) under discussion was sequenced for a study of blood T cell repertoires in COVID-19. Overall study context: Sites in the United States, Italy and Spain provided acute and convalescent COVID-19 samples.

Followed over time, Seattle patients had been enrolled while infection was active. The V gene end was trimmed by 6 bases and the J gene end by 1 base; junction bases not matched to a gene: 5. The length of the CDR3 is 14 residues. Germline V lookup: CDR1 ENHRY, CDR2 SYGVKD. Sequenced by immunoSEQ multiplex PCR; TCRdb stores in-frame clones only, minus some. The data show 250,000 to 300,000 clones, about 90% seen once. The rearrangement links TRBV10-3 to TRBJ1-1, with 7 bases lining up with TRBD1. This sequence was found in a woman aged 55-70 years with COVID-19, enrolled during active disease. Sequencing was done on a sample of peripheral blood. CDR3: CAISEGGRNTEAFF. The CDR3 DNA reads TGTGCCATCAGCGAAGGGGGCCGGAACACTGAAGCTTTCTTT.